The 6 T cell receptor beta chains listed next were all sequenced from one sample in a study of a mutant IDH1 vaccine in newly diagnosed glioma. The data were produced by immunoSEQ multiplex PCR, yet TCRdb's version contains in-frame clones alone and is incomplete. The sample holds about 24,000 clones, approximately 90% seen once. Sample time point: baseline, week 1 (first vaccination visit). The treatment: pre-vaccination baseline after standard-of-care therapy. Sample: PBMCs, taken from a glioma patient treated with radiotherapy, temozolomide or both. These receptors were collected from a man aged 25-45 years with glioma.

The CDR3 spells CASSLNLDTQYF. The CDR3 DNA sequence: TGCGCCAGCAGCTTGAATCTAGATACGCAGTATTTT. The chain recombines TRBV5-1 with TRBJ2-3; D unresolved. The CDR3 sequence is 12 residues long. Trimming took off 1 base at V and 5 bases at J, with 5 bases between the two ends. Germline CDR1 SGHRS, CDR2 YFSETQ.

The chain recombines TRBV6-1 with TRBJ1-4; 8 nucleotides agree with TRBD1. The CDR3 totals 15 residues. Germline V gene sequence: CDR1 MNHNS, CDR2 SASEGT. V lost 6 bases to trimming and J lost 6 bases; unmatched junction nucleotides: 9. The CDR3 DNA sequence: TGTGCCAGCAGCGCTAACAGGGGGGTTGATGAAAAACTGTTTTTT. Translated, it gives CASSANRGVDEKLFF.

V is TRBV18 and J is TRBJ1-1, with 11 bases matching TRBD1. The CDR3 consists of 18 residues. Trimming cost V 1 base and J 4 bases; bases outside gene matches: 11. Germline V lookup: CDR1 KGHSH, CDR2 LQKENI. The CDR3 is CASSPLAGTGGLGTEAFF. For the CDR3, the DNA is TGTGCCAGCTCACCACTGGCTGGGACAGGGGGTTTAGGCACTGAAGCTTTCTTT. Using reference TRBV18 and TRBJ1-1 for the parts outside the CDR3, the full variable domain is NAGVMQNPRHLVRRRGQEARLRCSPMKGHSHVYWYRQLPEEGLKFMVYLQKENIIDESGMPKERFSAEFPKEGPSILRIQQVVRGDSAAYFCASSPLAGTGGLGTEAFFGQGTRLTVV.

As DNA, the CDR3 is TGTGCCAGTAGTATGCTAGCGGGAAGACAAGAGACCCAGTACTTC. The encoded protein is CASSMLAGRQETQYF. The rearrangement joins TRBV19 to TRBJ2-5; 9 bases fit TRBD2. J was trimmed by 2 bases and V by 3 bases; bases with no gene match: 4. The CDR3 contains 15 residues. Looked up from germline, CDR1 is LNHDA and CDR2 is SQIVND (reference sequence).

CDR3 amino acids: CASSFHSNQPQHF. The CDR3 coding sequence is TGTGCCAGCAGCTTCCATAGCAATCAGCCCCAGCATTTT. This chain joins TRBV7-8 and TRBJ1-5; D uncertain. The CDR3 has 13 amino acids. In germline, CDR1 is SGHVS, CDR2 FQNEAQ. Trimming left V 3 bases short and J 0 bases short, with 3 bases between.

The chain is built from TRBV7-2 and TRBJ2-7; the match to TRBD2 covers 9 bases. V shed 1 base, J shed 0 bases, and the junction held 4 bases outside the gene matches. The CDR3 contains 16 residues. Germline CDR1 SGHTA, CDR2 FQGNSA. This CDR3 reads CASSLEAGGPSYEQYF. CDR3 nucleotide sequence: TGTGCCAGCAGCTTAGAGGCGGGAGGGCCCTCCTACGAGCAGTACTTC.